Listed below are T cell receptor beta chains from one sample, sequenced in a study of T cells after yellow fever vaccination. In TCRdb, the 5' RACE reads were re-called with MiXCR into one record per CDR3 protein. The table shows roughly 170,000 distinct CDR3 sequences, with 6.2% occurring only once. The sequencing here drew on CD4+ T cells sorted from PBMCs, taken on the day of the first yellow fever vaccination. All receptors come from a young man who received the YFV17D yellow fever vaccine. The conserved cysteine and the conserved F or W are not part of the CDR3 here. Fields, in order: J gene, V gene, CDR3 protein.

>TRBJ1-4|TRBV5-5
ASSREVEKLF
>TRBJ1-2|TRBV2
ASSAPVDAGGGYT
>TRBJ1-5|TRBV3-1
ASSQGSQGANQPQH
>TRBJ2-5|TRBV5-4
ASTAGPLYQETQY
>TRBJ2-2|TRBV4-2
ASSQDSWDGAGELF
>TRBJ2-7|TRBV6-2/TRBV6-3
ASSLRTGLTAQY
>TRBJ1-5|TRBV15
ATSRGQGFLEPQH
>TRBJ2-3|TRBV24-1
ATSAVSDTQY
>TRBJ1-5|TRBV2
ASSVSASNQPQH
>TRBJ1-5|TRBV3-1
ASSQGVGSGNQPQH
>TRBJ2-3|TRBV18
ASSSGQSSAPSTDTQY
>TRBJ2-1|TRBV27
ASSLKWAANEQF
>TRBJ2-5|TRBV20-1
SARRTTQETQY
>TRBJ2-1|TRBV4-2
ASSRGGQGINEQF
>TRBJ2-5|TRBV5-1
ASSLVQGRGQETQY
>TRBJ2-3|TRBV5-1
ASSLQGVDHTDTQY
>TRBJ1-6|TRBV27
ASRLTDRGSYNSPLH
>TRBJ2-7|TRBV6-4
ASRQGYEQY
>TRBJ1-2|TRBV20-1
SARGTGTYGYT
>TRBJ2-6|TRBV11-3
ASSGGATGANVLT
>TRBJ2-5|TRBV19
ASSIGSPKETQY
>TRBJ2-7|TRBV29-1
SVAGQTYEQY
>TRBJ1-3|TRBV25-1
ASSEFSGYGNTIY
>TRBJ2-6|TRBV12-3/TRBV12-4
ASSLFGRGLISSGANVLT
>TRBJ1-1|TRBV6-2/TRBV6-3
ASSSRARDTEAF
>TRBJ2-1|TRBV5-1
ASSLAETSPYNEQF
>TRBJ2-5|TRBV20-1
SARRLAGGQETQY
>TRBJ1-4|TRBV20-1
SAGSPGGKLF
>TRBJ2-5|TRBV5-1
ASSWLGGLFQETQY
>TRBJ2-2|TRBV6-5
ASSYSIAQINTGELF
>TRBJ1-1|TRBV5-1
ASSLTSGQAYTEAF
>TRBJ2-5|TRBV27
ASSGRGLAVFDKETQY
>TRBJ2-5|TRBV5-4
ASSRGGTGVSETQY
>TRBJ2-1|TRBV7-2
ASSLGAPYNEQF
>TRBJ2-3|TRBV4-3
ASSPGRGGRGDTQY
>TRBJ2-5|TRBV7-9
ASSFRVAVQETQY
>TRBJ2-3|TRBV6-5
ASRGTSAPWDTQY
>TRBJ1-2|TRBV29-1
SVVGSLYGYT
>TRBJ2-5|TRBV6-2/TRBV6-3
ASSPRTSGVQETQY
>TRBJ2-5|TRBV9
ASSVAPQETQY
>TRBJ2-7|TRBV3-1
ASSPSTGGIYEQY
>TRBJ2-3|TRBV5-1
ASSRNYRDSGDTQY
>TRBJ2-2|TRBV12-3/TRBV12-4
ASTSRALNTGELF
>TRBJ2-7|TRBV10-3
AISDAVDYEQY
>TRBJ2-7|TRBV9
ASSVDLPRTTQY
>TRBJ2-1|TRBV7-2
ASRGGLAGNNEQF
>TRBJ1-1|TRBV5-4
ASSHEGGTEAF
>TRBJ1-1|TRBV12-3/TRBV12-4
ASSLGQGSNTEAF
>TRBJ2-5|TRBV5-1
ASSLKLGGETQY
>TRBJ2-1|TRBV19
ASSLAGGPNEQF
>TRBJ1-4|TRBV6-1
ASSEGTATNEKLF
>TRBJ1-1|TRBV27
ASSSETTNTEAF
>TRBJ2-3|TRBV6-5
ASGGPQGADTQY
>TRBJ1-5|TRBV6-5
ASTRDSDNQPQH